The 10 T cell receptor beta chains given below trace back to one sample, sequenced in a study of T cells after yellow fever vaccination (dated by TCRdb to the late 2010s). In light of the paper, this sample's treatment or condition label describes: live attenuated yellow fever vaccine strain. The library was prepared using 5' RACE. The instrument was an Illumina NovaSeq 6000. TCRdb trimmed the raw reads at Q25, called clones with MiXCR and kept productive beta chains. Here each entry gathers all rows of one CDR3 protein and keeps the most common genes and DNA. The table for this sample lists a few hundred thousand distinct CDR3 sequences; over 15% of them were counted only once. The ten largest clones capture 18% of the sample. Here the sequenced sample was PBMCs, taken before the yellow fever booster vaccination. The receptors were sampled from a man in his late teens or twenties who received the YFV17D yellow fever vaccine.

This chain uses TRBV9 with TRBJ1-5; D is unclear. Germline lookup yields CDR1 SGDLS and CDR2 YYNGEE. The V gene lost 0 bases and the J gene lost 2 bases, with 6 bases spanning the gap. This CDR3 is 14 amino acids long. The CDR3 DNA reads as TGTGCCAGCAGCGTAGCGGACGGCAATCAGCCCCAGCATTTT. It codes for CASSVADGNQPQHF. The variable domain in full, with the rest retrieved from reference TRBV9 and TRBJ1-5, is DSGVTQTPKHLITATGQRVTLRCSPRSGDLSVYWYQQSLDQGLQFLIQYYNGEERAKGNILERFSAQQFPDLHSELNLSSLELGDSALYFCASSVADGNQPQHFGDGTRLSIL.

The rearrangement joins TRBV5-4 to TRBJ2-1; a weak D match, TRBD2 (5 bases). There are 16 residues in the CDR3. V was trimmed by 1 base and J by 3 bases, leaving 14 bases between them. The germline CDR1 and CDR2 sequences are SGHNT and YYREEE (reference sequence). In DNA form, the CDR3 reads TGTGCCAGCAGCTTGCCCCTAGGGAGAGTCTACAATGAGCAGTTCTTC. Its translation is CASSLPLGRVYNEQFF.

The CDR3 bases are TGTGCCAGCAGTTTGTGGGGAGGTCCTAATGAAAAACTGTTTTTT. Residues: CASSLWGGPNEKLFF. The V call is TRBV12-3 or TRBV12-4, the J call TRBJ1-4; D unresolved. This CDR3 comprises 15 residues. Trimming removed 3 bases at V and 3 bases at J, with 11 bases between.

To note about this clonotype: One junction end disagrees with the germline gene, perhaps due to a read error. This rearrangement joins TRBV7-7 to TRBJ2-2; D perhaps matches TRBD1 (5 bases). The CDR3 covers 14 residues. CDR1 and CDR2 from the germline V gene are SSHAT and FNYEAQ (reference sequence). Written as DNA, the CDR3 is TGTGCTAGCAGCTTTGTCGAAGGGGACGGGGAGCTGTTTTTT. It encodes CASSFVEGDGELFF. The variable domain in full, completed from reference TRBV7-7 and TRBJ2-2, reads GAGVSQSPRYKVTKRGQDVTLRCDPISSHATLYWYQQALGQGPEFLTYFNYEAQPDKSGLPSDRFSAERPEGSISTLTIQRTEQRDSAMYRCASSFVEGDGELFFGEGSRLTVL.

The V and J genes are TRBV4-3 and TRBJ1-4; 9 bases match TRBD1. The CDR3 length is 15 residues. The ends lost 3 bases at V and 4 bases at J; junction bases unmatched: 3. Per germline, CDR1 LGHNA and CDR2 YSLEER. CDR3 sequence reads: CASSQDRGYNEKLFF. The CDR3 DNA sequence: TGCGCCAGCAGCCAGGACAGGGGTTATAATGAAAAACTGTTTTTT.

A few counts support this clonotype. V is TRBV4-3 and J is TRBJ2-5, with D tentatively TRBD1 (6 bases). Germline assignment: CDR1 LGHNA and CDR2 YSLEER. Trimming took off 0 bases at V and 5 bases at J, with 16 bases between the two ends. CDR3 length equals 16 residues. CDR3 loop: CASSQDLGGFKETQYF. The CDR3 DNA sequence: TGCGCCAGCAGCCAAGACTTAGGGGGTTTCAAGGAGACCCAGTACTTC.

This clonotype was detected a few times. The rearrangement links TRBV19 to TRBJ1-6, with D unresolved. Germline CDR1 is LNHDA and CDR2 is SQIVND (reference sequence). The ends were cut back, 9 bases at V and 3 bases at J, with 15 bases in the middle. This CDR3 has 15 amino acids. CDR3 in amino acids: CASTYGRLYNSPLHF. Written as DNA, the CDR3 is TGTGCCAGCACCTACGGACGGCTCTATAATTCACCCCTCCACTTT. The full variable domain, its missing parts supplied by reference TRBV19 and TRBJ1-6, is DGGITQSPKYLFRKEGQNVTLSCEQNLNHDAMYWYRQDPGQGLRLIYYSQIVNDFQKGDIAEGYSVSREKKESFPLTVTSAQKNPTAFYLCASTYGRLYNSPLHFGNGTRLTVT.

This clonotype was found many times. This sequence joins TRBV4-2 and TRBJ2-3, with D hard to call. The CDR3 extends over 12 amino acids. Germline V gene lookup returns CDR1 LGHNA and CDR2 YNFKEQ. V lost 0 bases and J lost 6, with 4 bases in between. CDR3 protein: CASSQEYDTQYF. CDR3 DNA sequence: TGTGCCAGCAGCCAAGAGTATGATACGCAGTATTTT.

The rearrangement links TRBV5-1 to TRBJ2-3; the D is unclear. The CDR3 length is 13 residues. CDR1 is SGHRS, CDR2 YFSETQ, per germline. Deletions cut 2 bases from V and 2 bases from J, with 6 bases between. Here the CDR3 DNA reads TGCGCCAGCAGCTTCTTTACCACAGATACGCAGTATTTT. This codes for CASSFFTTDTQYF.

CDR3 region: CASSFDAGDQPQHF. CDR3 bases: TGTGCCAGCAGCTTCGATGCGGGAGATCAGCCCCAGCATTTT. This chain connects TRBV7-2 to TRBJ1-5; D is ambiguous. Germline V gene lookup returns CDR1 SGHTA and CDR2 FQGNSA. This CDR3 region has 14 residues. Deletions cut 3 bases from V and 5 bases from J, with 11 bases between.